These 5 T cell receptor beta chains originate from one sample sequenced in a study of T-cell reconstitution after alpha-beta-depleted transplantation in children. Researchers prepared the TCRbeta library using unique molecular identifiers, the study reports. TCRdb redid the calling of the PCR reads with MiXCR, one entry per CDR3 protein. This table has about 460,000 distinct CDR3 sequences, approximately 12% appearing once. The sample consisted of PBMCs from the stem cell graft donor, taken from the stem cell graft. These TCRs come from a human donor who donated a stem cell graft to a child with combined immunodeficiency.

This clonotype was seen more than once but under ten times. The J gene is TRBJ2-7, the V gene TRBV7-9, with TRBD2 as a possible D gene (6 bases). Trimming shortened V by 1 base and J by 7 bases, and 11 bases separated the two germline ends. The CDR3 spans 13 residues. The germline CDR1 and CDR2 sequences are SEHNR and FQNEAQ (reference sequence). The CDR3 sequence: CASSLGQAGEQYF. The DNA for the CDR3 is TGTGCCAGCAGCTTAGGTCAGGCGGGAGAGCAGTACTTC.

The chain joins TRBV7-8 to TRBJ2-1, with TRBD2 matching 8 bases. In germline, CDR1 is SGHVS, CDR2 FQNEAQ. Trimming removed 4 bases from V and 4 bases from J; junction bases left unmatched: 9. The CDR3 runs 16 residues. The CDR3 loop is CASSWTSPKIYNEQFF. The CDR3 region has the DNA TGTGCCAGCAGCTGGACTAGCCCCAAGATATACAATGAGCAGTTCTTC. Together with reference TRBV7-8 and TRBJ2-1, the CDR3 gives the full variable domain: GAGVSQSPRYKVAKRGQDVALRCDPISGHVSLFWYQQALGQGPEFLTYFQNEAQLDKSGLPSDRFFAERPEGSVSTLKIQRTQQEDSAVYLCASSWTSPKIYNEQFFGPGTRLTVL.

This chain connects TRBV5-1 to TRBJ2-7, with 7 bases fitting TRBD1. The trim removed 2 bases at V and 5 bases at J, leaving 4 bases unmatched. The CDR3 has 13 residues. CDR1 is SGHRS and CDR2 is YFSETQ in the germline V gene. The CDR3 nucleotides read TGCGCCAGCAGCTTTAGGGGGCTCAACGAGCAGTACTTC. The encoded protein is CASSFRGLNEQYF.

The rearrangement links TRBV20-1 to TRBJ2-7, with D hard to call. This CDR3 has 15 amino acids. V lost 0 bases to trimming and J lost 5 bases, with 17 bases between them. The germline V gene has CDR1 DFQATT and CDR2 SNEGSKA (reference sequence). The CDR3 sequence is CSARDRSNPLHEQYF. CDR3 DNA sequence: TGCAGTGCTAGAGACCGGAGTAACCCCCTTCACGAGCAGTACTTC.

The table lists this clonotype with many counts. The rearrangement joins TRBV11-2 to TRBJ2-5; TRBD1 might be the D (7 bases). Germline CDR1 SGHAT, CDR2 FQNNGV. V lost 5 bases and J lost 4, with 11 bases in between. CDR3 size: 13 residues. The CDR3 protein is CASSRGTVETQYF. CDR3 nucleotide sequence: TGTGCCAGCAGCCGCGGGACAGTAGAGACCCAGTACTTC.